Sequencing of this T cell receptor beta chain was carried out in a study of siplizumab effects on memory and regulatory T cells. The table came from immunoSEQ multiplex PCR; TCRdb's copy has only in-frame clones and leaves some out. The top ten clones hold around 40% of a sample with tens of thousands of clones, more than 80% of them seen once. This clone was detected only once. The antigen is unknown. Study-wide findings and caveats: Memory cells that were CD4+ and unstimulated gave rise to alloreactive sequences, which siplizumab significantly reduced. Mean Treg-derived proportions of mappable alloreactive CD4+ clones were around 70% for siplizumab and approximately 25% for controls.

The sample comprised CD8+ T cells sorted from blood. This TCR came from a human donor in good health.

The CDR3: CASSLPAGGGLAGALETQYF. CDR3 in DNA: TGTGCCAGCAGTCTCCCTGCGGGGGGGGGACTAGCGGGAGCTCTGGAGACCCAGTACTTC. V gene TRBV28 combines with J gene TRBJ2-5, with TRBD2 matching over 14 bases. The V and J ends lost 5 bases and 5 bases, in that order; junction bases with no gene match: 19. Germline V gene sequence: CDR1 MDHEN, CDR2 SYDVKM. The CDR3 extends over 20 amino acids.